Each of the 6 T cell receptor beta chains below was sequenced from the same sample in a study of cytomegalovirus exposure and HLA in healthy donors. 13 Jbeta primers and 60 Vbeta primers were used for the PCR. The data were produced by immunoSEQ multiplex PCR, yet TCRdb's version contains in-frame clones alone and is incomplete. In total, the table holds about 170,000 clones. The specimen was PBMCs. All receptors derive from a woman younger than 35 in good health and CMV-seropositive.

This chain links TRBV7-2 with TRBJ1-1; the D is unclear. The CDR3 runs to 17 residues. Trimming took off 1 base at V and 6 bases at J, with 21 bases between the two ends. Looked up from germline, CDR1 is SGHTA and CDR2 is FQGNSA. The CDR3 DNA is TGTGCCAGCAGCTTAGGTCTACCGGGATCGATCAGAGCTGAAGCTTTCTTT. Its translation: CASSLGLPGSIRAEAFF.

The CDR3 region is CASSFRGRWYGYTF. The CDR3 DNA sequence: TGTGCCAGCAGCTTCAGGGGGCGCTGGTATGGCTACACCTTC. This chain connects TRBV5-8 to TRBJ1-2; 8 nucleotides align to TRBD1. CDR1 SGHTS and CDR2 YDEGEE come from the germline V gene. The CDR3 runs 14 residues. J gave up 5 bases and V 2 bases, and 5 bases lay outside the gene matches.

The gene calls are TRBV7-6 and TRBJ1-3; 8 bases match TRBD1. CDR3 length equals 15 residues. V lost 3 bases and J lost 3; bases outside the gene matches: 4. Germline CDR1 is SGHVS and CDR2 is FNYEAQ. The DNA for the CDR3 is TGTGCCAGCAGCTTCAGGGGGCGAGATGGAAACACCATATATTTT. It codes for CASSFRGRDGNTIYF.

The V gene is TRBV5-5, the J gene TRBJ1-1; a weak D match, TRBD1 (5 bases). This CDR3 is 17 amino acids long. V was shortened by 6 bases and J by 1 base, with 22 bases between the two germline ends. Germline assignment: CDR1 SGHKS and CDR2 YYEKEE (reference sequence). CDR3: CASTKSRGTPSNTEAFF. The DNA of the CDR3 is TGTGCCAGCACCAAATCCCGGGGGACTCCATCGAACACTGAAGCTTTCTTT.

The CDR3 here is CASSSRDTFSGNTIYF. The CDR3 DNA is TGTGCCAGCAGCTCTCGGGACACGTTCTCTGGAAACACCATATATTTT. The chain carries TRBV14 and TRBJ1-3; weak D call: TRBD1 (6 bases). V lost 5 bases to trimming and J lost 0 bases, with 14 bases between them. The CDR3 totals 16 residues. Germline values: CDR1 SGHDN, CDR2 FVKESK. The whole variable domain, remainder taken from reference TRBV14 and TRBJ1-3, is EAGVTQFPSHSVIEKGQTVTLRCDPISGHDNLYWYRRVMGKEIKFLLHFVKESKQDESGMPNNRFLAERTGGTYSTLKVQPAELEDSGVYFCASSSRDTFSGNTIYFGEGSWLTVV.

The rearrangement joins TRBV28 to TRBJ1-1, with D perhaps matching TRBD1 (6 bases). Germline assignment: CDR1 MDHEN and CDR2 SYDVKM. The V gene lost 5 bases and the J gene lost 4 bases, with 14 bases spanning the gap. The CDR3 extends over 14 amino acids. CDR3 nucleotides: TGTGCCAGCAGTGCCAGGGGCCGGGGCACTGAAGCTTTCTTT. The encoded protein is CASSARGRGTEAFF.